This T cell receptor (beta chain) emerged from a study of blood T cells in healthy people across ages. This clonotype was recorded once. Its cognate antigen is unknown. Its ends do not fully match the called genes, so a read error is possible. CDR3 length equals 15 residues. The V gene's germline CDR1 is SSHAT and CDR2 FNYEAQ (reference sequence). Through a sample-barcoded 5' primer and a J-beta primer mix, a second PCR was run for 7 to 11 cycles. Via MiXCR, TCRdb re-called the 5' RACE reads, giving one row per CDR3 protein. The sample comprises about 1.6 million distinct CDR3 sequences, almost 35% of which are singletons, and 10% to 12% rests with the top ten. The study, taken as a whole, reports: With age, beta diversity per million T cells declined roughly linearly, significantly by 40 to 50.

Ten milliliters of peripheral blood were drawn from each donor. The genes are TRBV7-7 and TRBJ2-5, with D hard to call. This receptor was identified in a young woman in good health. The sequenced sample was blood. CDR3 region: CASSLNVRAQEAQYF. The DNA for the CDR3 is TGTGCCAGCAGCTTAAACGTTCGGGCCCAAGAGGCCCAGTACTTC.